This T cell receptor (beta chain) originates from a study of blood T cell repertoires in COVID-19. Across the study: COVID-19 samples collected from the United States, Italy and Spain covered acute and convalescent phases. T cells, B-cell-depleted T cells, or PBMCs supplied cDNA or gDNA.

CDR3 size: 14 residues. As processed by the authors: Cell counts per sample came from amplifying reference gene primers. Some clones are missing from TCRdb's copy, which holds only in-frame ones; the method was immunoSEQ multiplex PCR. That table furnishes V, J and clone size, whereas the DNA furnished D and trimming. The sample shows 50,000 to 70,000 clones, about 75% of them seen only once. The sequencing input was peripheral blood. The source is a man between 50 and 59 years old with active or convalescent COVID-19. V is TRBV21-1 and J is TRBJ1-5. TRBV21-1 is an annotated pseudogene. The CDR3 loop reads CASSKVRRNQPQHF. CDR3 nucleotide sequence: TGTGCCAGCAGCAAAGTCAGGAGGAATCAGCCCCAGCATTTT.